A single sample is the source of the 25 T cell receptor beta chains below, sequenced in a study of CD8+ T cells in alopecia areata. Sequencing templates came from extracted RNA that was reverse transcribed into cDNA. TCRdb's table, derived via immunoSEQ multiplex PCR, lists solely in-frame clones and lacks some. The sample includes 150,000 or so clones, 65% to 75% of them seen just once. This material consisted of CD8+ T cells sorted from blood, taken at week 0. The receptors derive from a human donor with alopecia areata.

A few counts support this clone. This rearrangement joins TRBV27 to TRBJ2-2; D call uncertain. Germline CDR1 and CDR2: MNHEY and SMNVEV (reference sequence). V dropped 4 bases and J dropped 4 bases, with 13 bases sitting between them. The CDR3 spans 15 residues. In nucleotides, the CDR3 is TGTGCCAGCAGTTGGAGCTTGGGCGGCACCGGGGAGCTGTTTTTT. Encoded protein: CASSWSLGGTGELFF.

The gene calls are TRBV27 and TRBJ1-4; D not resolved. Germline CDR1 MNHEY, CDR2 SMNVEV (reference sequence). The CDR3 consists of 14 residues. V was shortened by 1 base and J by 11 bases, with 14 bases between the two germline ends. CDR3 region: CASSLYLGSGKLFF. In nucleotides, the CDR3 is TGTGCCAGCAGTTTATACCTGGGGTCGGGGAAACTGTTTTTT.

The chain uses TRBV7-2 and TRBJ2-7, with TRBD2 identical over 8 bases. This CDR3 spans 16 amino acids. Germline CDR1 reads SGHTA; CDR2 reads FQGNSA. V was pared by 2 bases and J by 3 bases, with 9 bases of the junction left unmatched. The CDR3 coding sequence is TGTGCCAGCAGCTTAATTGGCGGGGGGCCTCTCTACGAGCAGTACTTC. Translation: CASSLIGGGPLYEQYF.

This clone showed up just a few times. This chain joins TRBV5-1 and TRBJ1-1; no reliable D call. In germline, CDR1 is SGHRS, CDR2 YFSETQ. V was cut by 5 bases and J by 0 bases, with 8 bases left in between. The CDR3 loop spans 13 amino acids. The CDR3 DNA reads TGCGCCAGCAGGTCAAGGGTGAACACTGAAGCTTTCTTT. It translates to CASRSRVNTEAFF. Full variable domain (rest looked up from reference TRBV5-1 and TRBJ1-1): KAGVTQTPRYLIKTRGQQVTLSCSPISGHRSVSWYQQTPGQGLQFLFEYFSETQRNKGNFPGRFSGRQFSNSRSEMNVSTLELGDSALYLCASRSRVNTEAFFGQGTRLTVV.

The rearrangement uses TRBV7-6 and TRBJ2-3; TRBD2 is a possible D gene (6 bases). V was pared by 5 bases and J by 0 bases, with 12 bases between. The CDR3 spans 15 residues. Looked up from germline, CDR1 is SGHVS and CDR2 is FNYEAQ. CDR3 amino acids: CASSPGLKSTDTQYF. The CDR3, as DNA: TGTGCCAGCAGCCCCGGACTAAAAAGCACAGATACGCAGTATTTT.

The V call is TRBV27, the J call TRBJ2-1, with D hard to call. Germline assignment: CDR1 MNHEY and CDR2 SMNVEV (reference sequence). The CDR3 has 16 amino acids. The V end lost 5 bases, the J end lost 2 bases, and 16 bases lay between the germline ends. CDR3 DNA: TGTGCCAGCAGTCCGCTCCCCATGGTTACCTACAATGAGCAGTTCTTC. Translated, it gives CASSPLPMVTYNEQFF.

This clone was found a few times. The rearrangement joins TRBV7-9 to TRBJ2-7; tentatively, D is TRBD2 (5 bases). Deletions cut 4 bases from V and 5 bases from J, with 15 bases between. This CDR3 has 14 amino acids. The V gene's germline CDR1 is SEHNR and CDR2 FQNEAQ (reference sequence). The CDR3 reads CASSSGGFGHEQYF. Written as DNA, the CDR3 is TGTGCCAGCAGCTCCGGAGGCTTCGGCCACGAGCAGTACTTC.

CDR3 sequence: CSAFVLGGYTF. Written as DNA, the CDR3 is TGCAGCGCTTTTGTCCTAGGGGGCTACACCTTC. The chain carries TRBV29-1 and TRBJ1-2; the D is unclear. V was cut by 7 bases and J by 8 bases, with 14 bases left in between. The CDR3 is made up of 11 amino acids. The V gene's germline CDR1 is SQVTM and CDR2 ANQGSEA. Drawing the rest from reference TRBV29-1 and TRBJ1-2, the complete variable domain is SAVISQKPSRDICQRGTSLTIQCQVDSQVTMMFWYRQQPGQSLTLIATANQGSEATYESGFVIDKFPISRPNLTFSTLTVSNMSPEDSSIYLCSAFVLGGYTFGSGTRLTVV.

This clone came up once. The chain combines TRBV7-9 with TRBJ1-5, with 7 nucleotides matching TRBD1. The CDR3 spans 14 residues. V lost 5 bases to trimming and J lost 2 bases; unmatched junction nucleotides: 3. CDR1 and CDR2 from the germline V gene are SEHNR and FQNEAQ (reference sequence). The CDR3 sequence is CASSAGGGNQPQHF. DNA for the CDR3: TGTGCCAGCAGCGCAGGGGGAGGCAATCAGCCCCAGCATTTT.

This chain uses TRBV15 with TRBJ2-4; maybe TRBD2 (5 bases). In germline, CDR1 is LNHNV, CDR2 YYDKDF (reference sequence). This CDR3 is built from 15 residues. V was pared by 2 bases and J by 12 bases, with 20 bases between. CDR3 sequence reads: CATSRLPRLGDGQYF. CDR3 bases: TGTGCCACCAGCAGACTCCCCCGGTTGGGAGACGGTCAGTACTTC.

The CDR3 nucleotides are TGTGCCAGCAGCCCTTCTGAGGGGAGGAACACCGGGGAGCTGTTTTTT. The encoded protein is CASSPSEGRNTGELFF. This sequence joins TRBV9 and TRBJ2-2, with D possibly called TRBD1 or TRBD2 (5 bases each). This CDR3 contains 16 residues. CDR1 and CDR2 (germline): SGDLS, YYNGEE. Trimming took 4 bases from V and 1 from J, leaving 14 bases between them.

The CDR3, as DNA: TGTGCCAGCAGAGGACAGGGAGTACCTGGGGCCAACGTCCTGACTTTC. Translating it yields CASRGQGVPGANVLTF. The J gene is TRBJ2-6, the V gene TRBV9, with TRBD1 matching 8 bases. This CDR3 spans 16 amino acids. Germline-derived CDR1 and CDR2 are SGDLS and YYNGEE. After removal of 5 bases from V and 2 bases from J, the junction contained 6 bases not matched to a gene.

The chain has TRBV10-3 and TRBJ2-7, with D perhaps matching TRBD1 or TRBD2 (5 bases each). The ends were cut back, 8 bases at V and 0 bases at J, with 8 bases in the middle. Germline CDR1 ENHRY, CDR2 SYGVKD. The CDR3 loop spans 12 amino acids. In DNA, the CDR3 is TGTGCCATCTCTGGGGGCTCCTACGAGCAGTACTTC. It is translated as CAISGGSYEQYF.

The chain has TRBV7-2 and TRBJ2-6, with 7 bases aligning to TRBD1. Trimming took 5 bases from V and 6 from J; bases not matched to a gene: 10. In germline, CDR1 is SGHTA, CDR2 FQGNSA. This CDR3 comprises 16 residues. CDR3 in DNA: TGTGCCAGCAGCCCCTGGACAGGTTTTGAGGCCAACGTCCTGACTTTC. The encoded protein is CASSPWTGFEANVLTF.

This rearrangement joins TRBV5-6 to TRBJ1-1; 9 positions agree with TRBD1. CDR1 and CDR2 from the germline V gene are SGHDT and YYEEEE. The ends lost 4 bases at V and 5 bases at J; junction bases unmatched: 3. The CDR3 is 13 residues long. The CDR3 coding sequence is TGTGCCAGCAGCCCCGGGACAGGGACTGAAGCTTTCTTT. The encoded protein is CASSPGTGTEAFF. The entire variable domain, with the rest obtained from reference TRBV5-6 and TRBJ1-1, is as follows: DAGVTQSPTHLIKTRGQQVTLRCSPKSGHDTVSWYQQALGQGPQFIFQYYEEEERQRGNFPDRFSGHQFPNYSSELNVNALLLGDSALYLCASSPGTGTEAFFGQGTRLTVV.

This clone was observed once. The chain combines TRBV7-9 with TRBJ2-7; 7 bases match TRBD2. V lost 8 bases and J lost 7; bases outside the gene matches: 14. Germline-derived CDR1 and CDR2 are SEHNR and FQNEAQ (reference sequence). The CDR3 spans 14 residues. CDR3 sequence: CASLPGRRGVEQYF. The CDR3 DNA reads TGTGCCAGCCTTCCGGGACGCCGGGGGGTAGAGCAGTACTTC.

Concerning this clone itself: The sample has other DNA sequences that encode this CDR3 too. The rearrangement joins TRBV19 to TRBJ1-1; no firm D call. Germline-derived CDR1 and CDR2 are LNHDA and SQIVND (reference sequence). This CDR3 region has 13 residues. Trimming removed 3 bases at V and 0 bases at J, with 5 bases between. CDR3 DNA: TGTGCCAGTAGTATCGGTATGAACACTGAAGCTTTCTTT. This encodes CASSIGMNTEAFF.

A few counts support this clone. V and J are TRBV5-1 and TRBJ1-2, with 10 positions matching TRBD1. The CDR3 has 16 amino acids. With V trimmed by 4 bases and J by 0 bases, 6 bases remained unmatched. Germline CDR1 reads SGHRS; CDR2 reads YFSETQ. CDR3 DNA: TGCGCCAGCAGCCCCCGGGACAGGGGAGCTAACTATGGCTACACCTTC. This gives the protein CASSPRDRGANYGYTF. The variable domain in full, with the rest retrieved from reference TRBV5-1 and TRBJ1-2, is KAGVTQTPRYLIKTRGQQVTLSCSPISGHRSVSWYQQTPGQGLQFLFEYFSETQRNKGNFPGRFSGRQFSNSRSEMNVSTLELGDSALYLCASSPRDRGANYGYTFGSGTRLTVV.

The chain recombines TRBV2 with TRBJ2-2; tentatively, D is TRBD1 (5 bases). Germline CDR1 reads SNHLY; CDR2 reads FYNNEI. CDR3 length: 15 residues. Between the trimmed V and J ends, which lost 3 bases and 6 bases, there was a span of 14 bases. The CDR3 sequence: CASSELQAWAGELFF. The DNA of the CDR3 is TGTGCCAGCAGTGAGTTACAGGCCTGGGCCGGGGAGCTGTTTTTT.

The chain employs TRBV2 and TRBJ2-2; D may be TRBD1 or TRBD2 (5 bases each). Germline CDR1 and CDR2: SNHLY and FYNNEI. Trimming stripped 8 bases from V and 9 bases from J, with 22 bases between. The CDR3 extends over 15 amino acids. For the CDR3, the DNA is TGTGCCAGCGGGGGAGCAGGCTCTAAAGTCTGGGAGCTGTTTTTT. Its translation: CASGGAGSKVWELFF.

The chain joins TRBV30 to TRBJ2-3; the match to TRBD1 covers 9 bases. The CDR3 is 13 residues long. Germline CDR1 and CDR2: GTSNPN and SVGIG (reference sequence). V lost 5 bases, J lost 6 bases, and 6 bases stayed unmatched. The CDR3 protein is CAWDRGRGDTQYF. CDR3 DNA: TGTGCCTGGGACAGGGGGAGAGGGGATACGCAGTATTTT.

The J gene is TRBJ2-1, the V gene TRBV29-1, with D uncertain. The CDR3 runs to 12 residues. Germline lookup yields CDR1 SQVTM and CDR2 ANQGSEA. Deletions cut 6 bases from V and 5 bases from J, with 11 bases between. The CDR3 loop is CSVSPQNNEQFF. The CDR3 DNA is TGCAGCGTATCCCCCCAAAACAATGAGCAGTTCTTC.

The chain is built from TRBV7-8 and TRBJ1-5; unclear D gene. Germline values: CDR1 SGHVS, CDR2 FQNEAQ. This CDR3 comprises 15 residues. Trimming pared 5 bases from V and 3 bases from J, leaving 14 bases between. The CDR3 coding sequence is TGTGCCAGCAGCCCCCAAAGACTGATCAATCAGCCCCAGCATTTT. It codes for CASSPQRLINQPQHF.

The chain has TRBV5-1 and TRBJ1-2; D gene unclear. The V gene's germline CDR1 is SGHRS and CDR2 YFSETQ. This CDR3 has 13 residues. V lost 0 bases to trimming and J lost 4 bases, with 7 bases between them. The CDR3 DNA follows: TGCGCCAGCAGCTTGGAGTCCAGCTATGGCTACACCTTC. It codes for CASSLESSYGYTF.

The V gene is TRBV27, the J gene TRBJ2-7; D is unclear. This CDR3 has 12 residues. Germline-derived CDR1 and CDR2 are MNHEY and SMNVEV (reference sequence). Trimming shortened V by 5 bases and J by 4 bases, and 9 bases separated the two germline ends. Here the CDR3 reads CASSDGPYEQYF. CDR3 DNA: TGTGCCAGCAGTGACGGTCCTTACGAGCAGTACTTC.